This T cell receptor beta chain was profiled in a study of T cell responses to AZD1222 COVID-19 vaccine. Comment on this clone: No antigen is known for it.

J gave up 0 bases and V 9 bases, and 6 bases lay outside the gene matches. The germline gives CDR1 LNHDA, CDR2 SQIVND (reference sequence). CDR3 length: 15 amino acids. Study results and limitations: Most donors were white British, females outnumbered males, and clonal diversity was possibly underestimated. Along spike, vaccine-associated CD4 TCRs were found throughout, with dominance at 160-218 and 743-854.

Sequencing used immunoSEQ multiplex PCR; TCRdb keeps in-frame clones, though not all of them. The table has fewer than 300,000 clones, approximately 95% seen once; the top ten hold 0.5% to 0.7%. The sample here was peripheral blood, taken on day 0 of AZD1222 vaccination. The V gene is TRBV19, the J gene TRBJ2-2; 8 nucleotides align to TRBD2. The sequence derives from an adult in good health. This CDR3 reads CASQAGAANTGELFF. The CDR3 coding sequence is TGTGCCAGCCAAGCGGGGGCCGCGAACACCGGGGAGCTGTTTTTT.